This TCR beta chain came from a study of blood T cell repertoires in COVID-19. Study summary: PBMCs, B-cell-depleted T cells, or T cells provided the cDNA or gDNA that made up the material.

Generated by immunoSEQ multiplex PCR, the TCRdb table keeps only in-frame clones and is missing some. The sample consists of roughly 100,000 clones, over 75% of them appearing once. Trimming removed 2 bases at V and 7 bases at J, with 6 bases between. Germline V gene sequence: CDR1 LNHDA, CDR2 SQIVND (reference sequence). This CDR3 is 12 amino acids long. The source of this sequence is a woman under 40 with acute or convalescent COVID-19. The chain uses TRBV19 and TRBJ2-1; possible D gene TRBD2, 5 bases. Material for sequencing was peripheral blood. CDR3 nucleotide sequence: TGTGCCAGTAGTATACGAGGGAATGAGCAGTTCTTC. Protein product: CASSIRGNEQFF.